This T cell receptor beta chain came from a study of CD8 T cells in ankylosing spondylitis. Germline CDR1 is KGHSH and CDR2 is LQKENI. V was trimmed by 2 bases and J by 7 bases, leaving 21 bases between them. This CDR3 region has 17 residues. Overall study findings and caveats: The disease-linked clones had a CD8+ phenotype and low blood frequencies. Seemingly distinctive of ankylosing spondylitis blood was a TCR beta motif formed by eight highly homologous variants.

This clonotype occurred a few times. Its antigen is still unknown. TCR beta libraries were made by quantitative 5'-RACE with molecular barcodes. Each CDR3 protein is one row after TCRdb ran MiXCR on the 5' RACE reads. Of about 450,000 distinct CDR3 sequences listed, roughly 26% are singletons. The gene calls are TRBV18 and TRBJ1-5; TRBD1 might be the D (5 bases). The sequencing sample was made of blood, either unsorted or a sorted T cell fraction (not recorded which). The sequence came from a male donor with ankylosing spondylitis. The CDR3 DNA reads TGTGCCAGCTCACCAGGGGAACAGGTTTGGGTCCGCCAGCCCCAGCATTTT. As protein: CASSPGEQVWVRQPQHF.